Shown below are 20 T cell receptor beta chains from a single sample sequenced in a study of STAT5B mutations in CD4+ large granular lymphocyte leukemia. Libraries were prepared by immunoSEQ multiplex PCR; TCRdb keeps only in-frame clonotypes and omits some of them. The table lists some 32,000 clones, roughly 80% of them singletons. The source material was CD4+ T cells from blood buffy coats. Source of these receptors: a human donor in good health.

The CDR3 DNA is TGTGCCAGCAGTTTAAGGGCAGGATTGAACACTGAAGCTTTCTTT. Protein: CASSLRAGLNTEAFF. This rearrangement joins TRBV27 to TRBJ1-1; no clear D. Germline values: CDR1 MNHEY, CDR2 SMNVEV (reference sequence). Trimming stripped 2 bases from V and 0 bases from J, with 10 bases between. The CDR3 covers 15 residues.

The chain employs TRBV28 and TRBJ1-5; D is unresolved. This CDR3 has 13 residues. The ends were cut back, 7 bases at V and 0 bases at J, with 7 bases in the middle. The germline gives CDR1 MDHEN, CDR2 SYDVKM. This chain's CDR3 is CASTTDSNQPQHF. CDR3 DNA sequence: TGTGCCAGCACGACGGATAGCAATCAGCCCCAGCATTTT.

The chain combines TRBV19 with TRBJ1-4; a possible D gene is TRBD1 (5 bases). The CDR3 contains 16 residues. Germline V gene sequence: CDR1 LNHDA, CDR2 SQIVND (reference sequence). V dropped 5 bases and J dropped 1 base, with 14 bases sitting between them. CDR3 sequence (DNA): TGTGCCAGTAGTCCCTCGACAGCCTTAACTAATGAAAAACTGTTTTTT. This sequence encodes CASSPSTALTNEKLFF.

This chain links TRBV19 with TRBJ2-5, with a tentative D call TRBD1 (6 bases). The end of the DNA is better explained by TRBJ2-7, so the J call may be wrong. The length of the CDR3 is 13 residues. Germline CDR1 and CDR2: LNHDA and SQIVND (reference sequence). The CDR3 spells CASSVQGAYEQYF. Written as DNA, the CDR3 is TGTGCCAGTAGTGTACAGGGCGCCTACGAGCAGTACTTC.

In its sample, this clone was seen once. The chain carries TRBV28 and TRBJ1-1; no reliable D call. V dropped 8 bases and J dropped 0 bases, with 7 bases sitting between them. The V gene's germline CDR1 is MDHEN and CDR2 SYDVKM. The CDR3 is 12 amino acids. CDR3 loop: CASSIVNTEAFF. The CDR3 DNA sequence: TGTGCCAGCTCCATTGTGAACACTGAAGCTTTCTTT.

V is TRBV5-1 and J is TRBJ2-7, with TRBD2 matching 13 bases. V shed 4 bases, J shed 0 bases, and the junction held 1 base outside the gene matches. Per the germline V gene, CDR1 is SGHRS and CDR2 is YFSETQ. This CDR3 comprises 15 residues. The CDR3 DNA sequence: TGCGCCAGCAGCGGGACTAGCGGGATCTCCTACGAGCAGTACTTC. Residues: CASSGTSGISYEQYF.

The genes are TRBV7-9 and TRBJ2-7; 7 positions agree with TRBD1. Per germline, CDR1 SEHNR and CDR2 FQNEAQ (reference sequence). CDR3 length equals 14 residues. V trimming: 4 bases; J trimming: 5 bases; junction bases outside the gene matches: 8. CDR3 residues: CASSSYRDSHEQYF. As DNA, the CDR3 is TGTGCCAGCAGCTCCTACCGGGACAGCCACGAGCAGTACTTC.

CDR3 in DNA: TGCGCCAGCAGACCCTCCGGGACTAGCGGACACGGGCTATACTACGAGCAGTACTTC. Protein sequence: CASRPSGTSGHGLYYEQYF. The chain combines TRBV4-3 with TRBJ2-7; 11 nucleotides match TRBD2. CDR1 is LGHNA, CDR2 YSLEER, per germline. The ends lost 6 bases at V and 3 bases at J; junction bases unmatched: 19. This CDR3 is built from 19 residues.

V gene TRBV6-6 combines with J gene TRBJ2-7, with TRBD1 matching 7 bases. J lost 0 bases, V lost 3 bases, and 5 bases had no gene match. Germline-derived CDR1 and CDR2 are MNHNY and SVGAGI (reference sequence). The CDR3 spans 15 residues. The CDR3 DNA reads as TGTGCCAGCAGTTATTTAGGGGGCCCCTCCTACGAGCAGTACTTC. Encoded protein: CASSYLGGPSYEQYF.

The chain couples TRBV6-5 to TRBJ1-3; D uncertain. Trimming removed 5 bases from V and 0 bases from J, with 11 bases in between. Germline V gene lookup returns CDR1 MNHEY and CDR2 SVGAGI. CDR3 length equals 15 residues. CDR3 region: CASSPDGSSGNTIYF. For the CDR3, the DNA is TGTGCCAGCAGTCCCGACGGAAGCTCTGGAAACACCATATATTTT.

Only a few counts were recorded for this clone. This sequence joins TRBV2 and TRBJ1-1; D is perhaps TRBD1 (5 bases). The CDR3 extends over 14 amino acids. Deletions cut 4 bases from V and 2 bases from J, with 11 bases between. Per the germline V gene, CDR1 is SNHLY and CDR2 is FYNNEI. The CDR3: CASSVGAVNTEAFF. The DNA for the CDR3 is TGTGCCAGCAGTGTCGGGGCGGTAAACACTGAAGCTTTCTTT. The full variable domain, in which reference TRBV2 and TRBJ1-1 provide the parts outside the CDR3, is EPEVTQTPSHQVTQMGQEVILRCVPISNHLYFYWYRQILGQKVEFLVSFYNNEISEKSEIFDDQFSVERPDGSNFTLKIRSTKLEDSAMYFCASSVGAVNTEAFFGQGTRLTVV.

The genes are TRBV7-9 and TRBJ2-3; D gene uncertain. V shed 7 bases and J shed 2 bases, with 13 bases lying between them. This CDR3 has 14 residues. Looked up from germline, CDR1 is SEHNR and CDR2 is FQNEAQ (reference sequence). CDR3 DNA: TGTGCCAGCACCTTCAGACGGCTCACAGATACGCAGTATTTT. Protein sequence: CASTFRRLTDTQYF. The variable domain in full, with the rest retrieved from reference TRBV7-9 and TRBJ2-3, is DTGVSQNPRHKITKRGQNVTFRCDPISEHNRLYWYRQTLGQGPEFLTYFQNEAQLEKSRLLSDRFSAERPKGSFSTLEIQRTEQGDSAMYLCASTFRRLTDTQYFGPGTRLTVL.

CDR3 protein: CASSPQGDLNTEAFF. As DNA, the CDR3 is TGTGCCAGCAGCCCTCAAGGGGACTTGAACACTGAAGCTTTCTTT. The genes are TRBV6-4 and TRBJ1-1; the D gene is possibly TRBD1 (5 bases). Trimming stripped 6 bases from V and 0 bases from J, with 14 bases between. The CDR3 is 15 amino acids. The V gene's germline CDR1 is MRHNA and CDR2 SNTAGT.

The chain carries TRBV6-6 and TRBJ2-7, with D possibly being TRBD1 or TRBD2 (6 bases each). The CDR3 is 15 residues long. Germline CDR1 and CDR2: MNHNY and SVGAGI (reference sequence). Trimming took off 7 bases at V and 2 bases at J, with 18 bases between the two ends. The CDR3 reads CASTPGAGGTYEQYF. The CDR3 region has the DNA TGTGCCAGCACACCGGGGGCCGGGGGAACCTACGAGCAGTACTTC.

The chain joins TRBV27 to TRBJ1-4; D ambiguous. Per the germline V gene, CDR1 is MNHEY and CDR2 is SMNVEV (reference sequence). The CDR3 covers 14 residues. V gave up 6 bases and J gave up 7 bases, with 15 bases separating them. The CDR3 spells CASRQKEVSEKLFF. The CDR3 region has the DNA TGTGCCAGCAGGCAGAAAGAGGTAAGTGAAAAACTGTTTTTT.

The rearrangement links TRBV7-6 to TRBJ2-1; the match to TRBD2 covers 9 bases. This CDR3 is 16 amino acids long. Per germline, CDR1 SGHVS and CDR2 FNYEAQ. J was trimmed by 4 bases and V by 5 bases; bases with no gene match: 9. CDR3 in amino acids: CASSKTGTSNYNEQFF. For the CDR3, the DNA is TGTGCCAGCAGCAAGACCGGGACTAGCAATTACAATGAGCAGTTCTTC.

The rearrangement joins TRBV28 to TRBJ1-2; D remains unclear. CDR3 length: 13 amino acids. V was trimmed by 5 bases and J by 2 bases, leaving 9 bases between them. Germline CDR1 and CDR2: MDHEN and SYDVKM. CDR3 protein: CASSPGENYGYTF. The CDR3 nucleotides are TGTGCCAGCAGTCCTGGGGAGAACTATGGCTACACCTTC.

This chain joins TRBV12-5 and TRBJ2-1, with TRBD2 matching over 7 bases. Germline lookup yields CDR1 LGHNT and CDR2 FRNRAP. The CDR3 covers 16 residues. J gave up 5 bases and V 0 bases, and 7 bases lay outside the gene matches. The CDR3 here is CASGLVRSGRNNEQFF. The CDR3 DNA is TGTGCTAGTGGTTTGGTCCGTAGCGGGCGAAACAATGAGCAGTTCTTC.

The chain links TRBV5-1 to TRBJ2-1; D call uncertain. The CDR3 is 14 residues long. V was trimmed by 6 bases and J by 5 bases, leaving 15 bases between them. CDR1 is SGHRS, CDR2 YFSETQ, per germline. CDR3 sequence: CASNRQEGHNEQFF. The CDR3 DNA reads TGCGCCAGCAACCGCCAGGAAGGGCACAATGAGCAGTTCTTC.

J is TRBJ2-7 and V is TRBV27, with 10 bases matching TRBD1. The ends lost 10 bases at V and 0 bases at J; junction bases unmatched: 6. Germline V CDR1 and CDR2: MNHEY, SMNVEV (reference sequence). This CDR3 spans 14 amino acids. CDR3 sequence: CANQTGGDSYEQYF. The CDR3, as DNA: TGTGCCAACCAGACAGGGGGCGACTCCTACGAGCAGTACTTC.